The next 22 T cell receptor beta chains were all read from a single sample in a study of cytomegalovirus exposure and HLA in healthy donors. Method: immunoSEQ multiplex PCR; TCRdb's copy keeps in-frame clones and lacks some. The sample yields approximately 120,000 clones, almost 90% seen once. Sequenced input: PBMCs. The receptor source for this set is a woman between 18 and 29 years old in good health and CMV-seronegative.

V usage is TRBV18 and J usage is TRBJ1-3; D possibly corresponds to TRBD1 (5 bases). Germline CDR1 reads KGHSH; CDR2 reads LQKENI. The CDR3 loop spans 17 amino acids. Trimming stripped 1 base from V and 0 bases from J, with 13 bases between. CDR3 loop: CASSPRSTDLSGNTIYF. Written as DNA, the CDR3 is TGTGCCAGCTCACCACGATCGACAGACCTCTCTGGAAACACCATATATTTT.

The chain couples TRBV7-6 to TRBJ2-3; 7 bases align to TRBD2. Germline-derived CDR1 and CDR2 are SGHVS and FNYEAQ. J was trimmed by 0 bases and V by 1 base; bases with no gene match: 4. The CDR3 is made up of 16 amino acids. CDR3 in amino acids: CASSLEPAGSTDTQYF. The CDR3 coding sequence is TGTGCCAGCAGCTTAGAACCAGCGGGGAGCACAGATACGCAGTATTTT.

The CDR3 is CASSLQGNTEAFF. DNA for the CDR3: TGTGCCAGCAGCCTACAGGGGAACACTGAAGCTTTCTTT. V gene TRBV6-6 combines with J gene TRBJ1-1, with a tentative D call TRBD1 (6 bases). There are 13 residues in the CDR3. Germline V lookup: CDR1 MNHNY, CDR2 SVGAGI (reference sequence). With 6 bases removed from V and 1 base from J, the gap between germline ends came to 9 bases.

The chain joins TRBV6-5 to TRBJ2-7; TRBD1 matches at 7 bases. Germline-derived CDR1 and CDR2 are MNHEY and SVGAGI. This CDR3 contains 14 residues. V lost 7 bases to trimming and J lost 4 bases; unmatched junction nucleotides: 10. CDR3 nucleotide sequence: TGTGCCAGCACCCCACAGGGGAGTTGGTACGAGCAGTACTTC. Translating it yields CASTPQGSWYEQYF.

The V call is TRBV10-3, the J call TRBJ1-5; maybe TRBD1 (6 bases). Between the trimmed V and J ends, which lost 10 bases and 0 bases, there was a span of 13 bases. The germline V gene encodes CDR1 ENHRY and CDR2 SYGVKD. The CDR3 has 14 amino acids. DNA of the CDR3: TGTGCCACCCAGGACAGTTTTAGCAATCAGCCCCAGCATTTT. As protein: CATQDSFSNQPQHF.

The chain recombines TRBV5-6 with TRBJ2-1; 14 nucleotides match TRBD2. CDR3 length: 15 residues. Trimming cost V 4 bases and J 7 bases; bases outside gene matches: 4. Germline CDR1 is SGHDT and CDR2 is YYEEEE. The CDR3 sequence: CASSLGLAGVNEQFF. The DNA of the CDR3 is TGTGCCAGCAGCCTGGGACTAGCGGGAGTTAATGAGCAGTTCTTC.

This sequence joins TRBV6-6 and TRBJ2-7; a weak D match, TRBD1 (6 bases). The V gene's germline CDR1 is MNHNY and CDR2 SVGAGI (reference sequence). Trimming stripped 5 bases from V and 11 bases from J, with 16 bases between. CDR3 length equals 12 residues. CDR3 DNA: TGTGCCAGCAGTCCCTCCCCAGGGGTGGAGTACTTC. It codes for CASSPSPGVEYF.

This chain's CDR3 is CASSLYASGDTQYF. The CDR3 coding sequence is TGTGCCAGCAGCTTATATGCTTCGGGAGATACGCAGTATTTT. This chain uses TRBV7-8 with TRBJ2-3; D ambiguous. This CDR3 spans 14 amino acids. V gave up 2 bases and J gave up 5 bases, with 11 bases separating them. Germline CDR1 is SGHVS and CDR2 is FQNEAQ.

This chain joins TRBV5-4 and TRBJ1-6, with 11 nucleotides matching TRBD1. J gave up 12 bases and V 1 base, and 6 bases lay outside the gene matches. The CDR3 is made up of 15 amino acids. CDR1 and CDR2 (germline): SGHNT, YYREEE (reference sequence). CDR3 nucleotides: TGTGCCAGCAGCTTGAGGACAGGGGGCAAAGGACCCCTCCACTTT. Protein: CASSLRTGGKGPLHF.

The chain employs TRBV18 and TRBJ2-5, with D tentatively TRBD1 (5 bases). This CDR3 has 13 amino acids. V dropped 5 bases and J dropped 3 bases, with 10 bases sitting between them. The V gene's germline CDR1 is KGHSH and CDR2 LQKENI. The CDR3 spells CASSENRKETQYF. DNA for the CDR3: TGTGCCAGCTCAGAAAACAGGAAAGAGACCCAGTACTTC.

The rearrangement joins TRBV27 to TRBJ1-4, with unresolved D. The CDR3 has 15 amino acids. Trimming cost V 3 bases and J 8 bases, with 16 bases left between them. The germline V gene encodes CDR1 MNHEY and CDR2 SMNVEV (reference sequence). CDR3 region: CASSFYSGSPEKLFF. The CDR3 DNA is TGTGCCAGCAGTTTCTACTCCGGGAGTCCAGAAAAACTGTTTTTT.

The chain employs TRBV28 and TRBJ2-3, with a weak D call TRBD1 (6 bases). The V gene lost 6 bases and the J gene lost 0 bases, with 16 bases spanning the gap. The germline V gene has CDR1 MDHEN and CDR2 SYDVKM. The CDR3 loop spans 16 amino acids. CDR3 sequence reads: CASSPVGGYSTDTQYF. The CDR3 nucleotides are TGTGCCAGCAGCCCCGTTGGGGGCTATAGCACAGATACGCAGTATTTT.

This rearrangement joins TRBV20-1 to TRBJ1-2; no firm D call. With 4 bases removed from V and 8 bases from J, the gap between germline ends came to 11 bases. Germline CDR1 is DFQATT and CDR2 is SNEGSKA (reference sequence). The CDR3 is 11 amino acids. The DNA of the CDR3 is TGCAGTGCTATTTCGTACTCCGGCTACACCTTC. Amino acids: CSAISYSGYTF.

V gene TRBV30 combines with J gene TRBJ2-2, with TRBD1 matching over 9 bases. CDR1 and CDR2 from the germline V gene are GTSNPN and SVGIG (reference sequence). J lost 5 bases, V lost 5 bases, and 6 bases had no gene match. This CDR3 comprises 14 residues. Here the CDR3 DNA reads TGTGCCTGGGGGACAGGGATGGAAACCGGGGAGCTGTTTTTT. Amino acids: CAWGTGMETGELFF.

The chain links TRBV5-1 to TRBJ1-2; tentative D call: TRBD1 (5 bases). This CDR3 is 12 amino acids long. The germline gives CDR1 SGHRS, CDR2 YFSETQ. The V end lost 0 bases, the J end lost 8 bases, and 8 bases lay between the germline ends. This CDR3 is CASSLEGVGYTF. CDR3 nucleotides: TGCGCCAGCAGCTTGGAAGGGGTCGGCTACACCTTC. The whole variable domain, remainder taken from reference TRBV5-1 and TRBJ1-2, is KAGVTQTPRYLIKTRGQQVTLSCSPISGHRSVSWYQQTPGQGLQFLFEYFSETQRNKGNFPGRFSGRQFSNSRSEMNVSTLELGDSALYLCASSLEGVGYTFGSGTRLTVV.

The chain has TRBV4-2 and TRBJ1-2; tentatively, D is TRBD1 (5 bases). V was pared by 0 bases and J by 8 bases, with 10 bases between. The CDR3 sequence is 13 residues long. Germline CDR1 LGHNA, CDR2 YNFKEQ. The CDR3 DNA sequence: TGTGCCAGCAGCCAAGACGGGGGAACAGGCTACACCTTC. Translated: CASSQDGGTGYTF.

The V gene is TRBV7-7, the J gene TRBJ2-3, with TRBD2 matching over 7 bases. Germline values: CDR1 SSHAT, CDR2 FNYEAQ (reference sequence). The V gene end was trimmed by 5 bases and the J gene end by 1 base; junction bases not matched to a gene: 3. The CDR3 spans 14 residues. CDR3 nucleotides: TGTGCCAGCAGCGGGAGCGGGGGCACAGATACGCAGTATTTT. Protein: CASSGSGGTDTQYF.

This chain connects TRBV7-8 to TRBJ2-7; weak D call: TRBD2 (5 bases). Germline V CDR1 and CDR2: SGHVS, FQNEAQ. The germline V and J ends were trimmed by 7 bases and 4 bases, with 17 bases remaining between them. CDR3 length: 14 amino acids. CDR3 sequence reads: CASKVDEGLYEQYF. CDR3 DNA sequence: TGTGCCAGCAAGGTCGATGAGGGCCTGTACGAGCAGTACTTC.

For this clone: Other DNA sequences of this sample code for an identical CDR3. The chain joins TRBV10-2 to TRBJ2-5; no reliable D call. CDR3 length: 12 amino acids. V lost 0 bases and J lost 4, with 3 bases in between. Germline V gives CDR1 WSHSY, CDR2 SAAADI. CDR3: CASSESGETQYF. DNA for the CDR3: TGCGCCAGCAGTGAGTCCGGAGAGACCCAGTACTTC.

The chain is built from TRBV7-8 and TRBJ2-6; 7 bases are a match to TRBD1. V was clipped by 4 bases and J by 4 bases; unmatched bases: 10. Germline loops: CDR1 SGHVS, CDR2 FQNEAQ. The CDR3 consists of 17 residues. CDR3 bases: TGTGCCAGCAGCTCGGACAGGCCCGGGTGGGGGGCCAACGTCCTGACTTTC. Its protein product is CASSSDRPGWGANVLTF.

The J gene is TRBJ2-5, the V gene TRBV9; 8 bases are a match to TRBD1. The CDR3 extends over 15 amino acids. After removal of 0 bases from V and 3 bases from J, the junction contained 4 bases not matched to a gene. CDR1 is SGDLS, CDR2 YYNGEE, per germline. DNA for the CDR3: TGTGCCAGCAGCGTAGGGGCAGGGGGCAAAGAGACCCAGTACTTC. It yields the protein CASSVGAGGKETQYF.

J is TRBJ2-3 and V is TRBV9; 8 nucleotides align to TRBD2. Germline lookup yields CDR1 SGDLS and CDR2 YYNGEE. J was trimmed by 2 bases and V by 3 bases; bases with no gene match: 8. The CDR3 sequence is 16 residues long. The CDR3 loop reads CASSGSPAGDTDTQYF. CDR3 coding DNA: TGTGCCAGCAGCGGGTCACCAGCGGGGGACACAGATACGCAGTATTTT.